These 2 T cell receptor beta chains were sequenced from one sample in a study of blood T cell repertoires in COVID-19. Sequencing used immunoSEQ multiplex PCR; TCRdb keeps in-frame clones, though not all of them. The sample shows around 130,000 clones, roughly 83% of them seen only once. Sequences were obtained from peripheral blood. The origin of the receptors is a woman in her 30s who had recovered from COVID-19.

The chain uses TRBV30 and TRBJ2-7; TRBD1 is a possible D gene (6 bases). CDR3 length: 14 amino acids. The V end lost 0 bases, the J end lost 2 bases, and 11 bases lay between the germline ends. Germline V lookup: CDR1 GTSNPN, CDR2 SVGIG (reference sequence). CDR3 coding DNA: TGTGCCTGGAGTGTAGGACAGCCACCCTACGAGCAGTACTTC. Protein: CAWSVGQPPYEQYF.

This chain joins TRBV5-1 and TRBJ2-1; 7 bases align to TRBD2. The germline gives CDR1 SGHRS, CDR2 YFSETQ. The CDR3 is made up of 15 amino acids. V gave up 4 bases and J gave up 0 bases; unmatched junction bases: 4. The CDR3 here is CASSPGGSSYNEQFF. The CDR3 DNA sequence: TGCGCCAGCAGCCCCGGGGGGAGCTCCTACAATGAGCAGTTCTTC.